This TCR beta chain was captured in a study of radiotherapy plus CTLA-4 blockade in lung cancer. Study-level background: Disease control was achieved by just over 30% of patients, and objective responses by 18%. Study-level points and caveats: In blood, tumor-derived TCR clones expanded after radiotherapy plus ipilimumab. According to reports, early shifts in blood T cell clones, alongside interferon-beta, forecast response most accurately.

Details on this clone: Its target is not known.

The CDR3 loop spans 14 amino acids. Trimming stripped 4 bases from V and 2 bases from J, with 10 bases between. Per the germline V gene, CDR1 is SGHDT and CDR2 is YYEEEE. Repertoires were generated with immunoSEQ multiplex PCR, while TCRdb's copy carries only in-frame clones and drops some. The sample records about 84,000 clones, about 78% being singletons. CTLA-4 blockade with ipilimumab, together with focal radiation, was given to patients with chemo-refractory metastatic non-small-cell lung cancer. Sequencing was performed on peripheral blood, taken from a patient treated with radiotherapy plus ipilimumab. This sequence originates from a human donor with non-small cell lung cancer that progressed on radiotherapy plus ipilimumab. The rearrangement uses TRBV5-6 and TRBJ1-5, with D unclear. CDR3 nucleotides: TGTGCCAGCAGCCACAATGCAGGCAATCAGCCCCAGCATTTT. This encodes CASSHNAGNQPQHF. Full variable domain (missing parts from reference TRBV5-6 and TRBJ1-5): DAGVTQSPTHLIKTRGQQVTLRCSPKSGHDTVSWYQQALGQGPQFIFQYYEEEERQRGNFPDRFSGHQFPNYSSELNVNALLLGDSALYLCASSHNAGNQPQHFGDGTRLSIL.